This T cell receptor beta chain stems from a study of blood T cell repertoires in COVID-19. In the study overall: Italy, Spain and the United States were the sources of the convalescent and acute COVID-19 samples.

The V end was cut by 0 bases, the J end by 3 bases, with 5 bases between. The germline CDR1 and CDR2 sequences are GTSNPN and SVGIG (reference sequence). The CDR3 covers 12 residues. Turning to this clone: This sample also contains other DNA sequences that code for the same CDR3.

In the original workflow: Estimated nucleated cell counts came from reference gene primer amplification. Profiling relied on immunoSEQ multiplex PCR, and the TCRdb table lists in-frame clones only, not all of them. V, J and clone size are those of that table, while D and trimming were read from the DNA. The sample holds 300,000 to 350,000 clones, about nine tenths seen once. The sequence was collected from a man between 25 and 39 years old with COVID-19, enrolled during active disease. Input material: peripheral blood. The chain has TRBV30 and TRBJ1-2; D remains ambiguous. CDR3 residues: CAWSVRDYGYTF. The DNA for the CDR3 is TGTGCCTGGAGTGTAAGAGACTATGGCTACACCTTC.